This T cell receptor (beta chain) was captured by sequencing in a study of regulatory T cells in long-lasting Graves disease. In the study overall: Less than 3 months of antithyroid drugs had been taken by newly diagnosed Graves' patients.

The time point denotes: newly diagnosed GD, antithyroid drugs for less than 3 months. Extracted RNA from PBMCs served as the source of the TCR library. This clonotype has more than one count but fewer than ten. V shed 4 bases and J shed 4 bases, with 14 bases lying between them. The germline V gene has CDR1 MDHEN and CDR2 SYDVKM. The CDR3 extends over 15 amino acids. Arm-PCR of CDR3 regions with iRepertoire HTBI primers generated TCR beta libraries. TCRdb ran MiXCR on the multiplex PCR reads and lists one entry per CDR3 protein. The sample consists of about 540,000 distinct CDR3 sequences, roughly 14% of them appearing once. The sample also formed part of further work on T cells in Graves' hyperthyroidism and ophthalmopathy.

The rearrangement uses TRBV28 and TRBJ1-3; D not resolved. The source of this sequence is a man under 40 with Graves disease. This specimen consisted of peripheral blood mononuclear cells (PBMCs), obtained at new diagnosis, from a patient treated with antithyroid drugs. CDR3 in amino acids: CASSSPPGAGNTIYF. In nucleotides, the CDR3 is TGTGCCAGCAGTTCCCCCCCAGGCGCGGGAAACACCATATATTTT.